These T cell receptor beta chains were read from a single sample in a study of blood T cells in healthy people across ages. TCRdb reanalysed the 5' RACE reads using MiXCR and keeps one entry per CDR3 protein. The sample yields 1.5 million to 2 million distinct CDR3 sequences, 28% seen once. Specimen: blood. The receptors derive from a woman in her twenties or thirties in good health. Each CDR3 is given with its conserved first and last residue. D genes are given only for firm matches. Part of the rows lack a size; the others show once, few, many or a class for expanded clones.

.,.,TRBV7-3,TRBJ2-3,CASSLTERSITDTQYF,TGTGCCAGCAGCTTAACTGAGAGATCAATAACAGATACGCAGTATTTT
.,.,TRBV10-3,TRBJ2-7,CAISAEGGSYEQYF,TGTGCCATCAGCGCCGAAGGGGGATCCTACGAGCAGTACTTC
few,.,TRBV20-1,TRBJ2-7,CSARDGSSGGNEQYF,TGCAGTGCTAGAGATGGAAGTTCCGGAGGCAATGAGCAGTACTTC
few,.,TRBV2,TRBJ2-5,CVSSSLGGEQYF,TGTGTCAGCAGTTCCTTGGGCGGTGAGCAGTACTTC
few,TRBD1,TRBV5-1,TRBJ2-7,CASSLVFETGGNYEQYF,TGCGCCAGCAGCTTGGTTTTCGAGACAGGGGGGAACTACGAGCAGTACTTC
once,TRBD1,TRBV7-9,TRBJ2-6,CASTSGGQGTGANVLTF,TGTGCCAGCACCTCAGGGGGACAGGGGACCGGGGCCAACGTCCTGACTTTC
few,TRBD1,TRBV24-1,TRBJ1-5,CANSDRGFLGNQPQHF,TGTGCCAATTCGGACAGGGGATTCTTGGGCAATCAGCCCCAGCATTTT
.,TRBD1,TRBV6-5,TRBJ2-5,CASRTPGTGRKSQTQYF,TGTGCCAGCAGAACACCGGGGACAGGGCGGAAGAGTCAGACCCAGTACTTC
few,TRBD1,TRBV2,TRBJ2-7,CASREATGGYEQYF,TGTGCCAGCAGGGAGGCGACAGGGGGCTACGAGCAGTACTTC
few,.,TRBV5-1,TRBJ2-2,CASSLDSGMTGELFF,TGCGCCAGCAGCTTGGACTCAGGGATGACCGGGGAGCTGTTTTTT
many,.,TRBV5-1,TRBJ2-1,CASSLAGNSNEQFF,TGCGCCAGCAGCTTGGCCGGGAACAGCAATGAGCAGTTCTTC
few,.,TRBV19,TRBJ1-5,CASSSGMGSNQPQHF,TGTGCCAGTAGTTCAGGGATGGGAAGCAATCAGCCCCAGCATTTT
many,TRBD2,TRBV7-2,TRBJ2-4,CASSPPGLVNIQYF,TGTGCCAGCAGCCCTCCGGGACTAGTGAACATTCAGTACTTC
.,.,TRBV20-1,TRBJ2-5,CSARDPTSGLETQYF,TGCAGTGCTAGAGATCCGACTAGTGGGTTGGAGACCCAGTACTTC
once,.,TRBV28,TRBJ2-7,CASSGIFNAGYEQYF,TGTGCCAGCAGCGGGATCTTTAACGCTGGCTACGAGCAGTACTTC
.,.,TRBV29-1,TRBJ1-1,CSVRTVGARTEVFF,TGCAGCGTTAGGACAGTGGGGGCGAGAACTGAAGTTTTCTTT
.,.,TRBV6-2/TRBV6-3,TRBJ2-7,CASSSHPGHAYEQYF,TGTGCCAGCAGTTCCCACCCGGGACACGCTTACGAGCAGTACTTC
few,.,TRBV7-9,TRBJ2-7,CASSPLRVYEQYF,TGTGCCAGCAGCCCCCTGAGGGTCTACGAGCAGTACTTC
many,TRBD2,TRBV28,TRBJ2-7,CASSWTSGRLYEQYF,TGTGCCAGCAGTTGGACTAGCGGGAGACTCTACGAGCAGTACTTC
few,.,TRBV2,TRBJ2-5,CATTGNRETQYF,TGTGCCACCACAGGGAATCGAGAGACCCAGTACTTC
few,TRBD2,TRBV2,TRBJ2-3,CASSEWRGGRDTQYF,TGTGCCAGCAGTGAATGGCGGGGGGGCCGAGATACGCAGTATTTT
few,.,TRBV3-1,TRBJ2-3,CASSQDSFSTGTQYF,TGTGCCAGCAGCCAGGACAGTTTTAGTACAGGTACGCAGTATTTT
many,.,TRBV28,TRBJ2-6,CASSLLRSSGANVLTF,TGTGCCAGCAGTTTATTGAGGAGCTCTGGGGCCAACGTCCTGACTTTC
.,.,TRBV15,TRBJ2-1,CATSRSGGALNNEQFF,TGTGCCACCAGCAGATCCGGTGGAGCACTCAACAATGAGCAGTTCTTC
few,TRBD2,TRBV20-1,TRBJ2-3,CSARDQVGGWTDTQYF,TGCAGTGCAAGAGATCAGGTGGGGGGGTGGACAGATACGCAGTATTTT
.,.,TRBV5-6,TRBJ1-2,CASSHTIRDTLSGGYTF,TGTGCCAGCAGCCACACTATCCGGGACACCCTCTCCGGGGGCTACACCTTC
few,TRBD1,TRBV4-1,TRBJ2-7,CASSTGQGFSYEQYF,TGCGCCAGCAGCACGGGACAGGGCTTCTCCTACGAGCAGTACTTC
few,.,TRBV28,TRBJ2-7,CASNDQAHGEQYF,TGTGCCAGCAATGATCAGGCTCATGGCGAGCAGTACTTC
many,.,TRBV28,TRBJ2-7,CASSSSGQSLDEQYF,TGTGCCAGCAGTTCCAGCGGACAATCTCTTGACGAGCAGTACTTC
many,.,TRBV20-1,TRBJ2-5,CSASRDYQETQYF,TGCAGTGCTAGCCGGGACTACCAAGAGACCCAGTACTTC
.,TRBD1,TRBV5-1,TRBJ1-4,CASSSGQEYEKLFF,TGCGCCAGCAGCTCGGGACAGGAATACGAAAAACTGTTTTTT
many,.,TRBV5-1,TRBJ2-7,CASSLEPGKGREQYF,TGCGCCAGCAGCTTGGAGCCAGGGAAAGGTCGTGAGCAGTACTTC
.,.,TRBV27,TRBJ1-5,CASSLVAGTASQPQHF,TGTGCCAGCAGTTTAGTCGCAGGTACGGCTTCTCAGCCCCAGCATTTT
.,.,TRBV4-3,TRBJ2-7,CASSPTGALNSYEQYF,TGCGCCAGCAGCCCAACGGGGGCCTTGAATTCCTACGAGCAGTACTTC
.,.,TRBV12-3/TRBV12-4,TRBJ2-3,CASSLGQGRYFPDTQYF,TGTGCCAGCAGTTTGGGTCAGGGCAGGTATTTCCCAGATACGCAGTATTTT
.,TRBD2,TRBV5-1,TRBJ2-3,CASGIPGLETDTQYF,TGCGCCAGCGGGATACCGGGACTAGAGACAGATACGCAGTATTTT
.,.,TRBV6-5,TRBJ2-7,CASSRGGPAAEQYF,TGTGCCAGCAGTAGGGGGGGACCCGCGGCCGAGCAGTACTTC
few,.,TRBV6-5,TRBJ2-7,CASSSPFGYEQYF,TGTGCCAGCAGTTCCCCGTTTGGATACGAGCAGTACTTC
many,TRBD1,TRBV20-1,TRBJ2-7,CSAGGQGNYEQYF,TGCAGTGCTGGCGGACAGGGTAACTACGAGCAGTACTTC
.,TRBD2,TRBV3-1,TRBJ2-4,CASSQDSSGGDQYF,TGTGCCAGCAGCCAAGACTCTAGCGGGGGGGACCAGTACTTC
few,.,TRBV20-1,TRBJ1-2,CSAPGDDYGYTF,TGCAGTGCCCCAGGGGACGACTATGGCTACACCTTC
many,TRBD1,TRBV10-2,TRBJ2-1,CASSGDRGRNEQFF,TGTGCCAGCAGCGGGGACAGGGGGCGAAATGAGCAGTTCTTC
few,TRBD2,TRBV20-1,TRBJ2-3,CSARRRKATSGISDTQYF,TGCAGTGCTAGACGTAGAAAAGCGACTAGCGGGATTTCAGATACGCAGTATTTT
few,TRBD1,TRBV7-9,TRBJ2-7,CASSSWTGASDEQYF,TGTGCCAGCAGCTCTTGGACAGGGGCAAGCGACGAGCAGTACTTC
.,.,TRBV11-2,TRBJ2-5,CASRPRATSETQYF,TGTGCCAGCAGGCCAAGGGCCACCTCGGAGACCCAGTACTTC
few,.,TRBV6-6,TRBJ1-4,CASSYSSDREKLFF,TGTGCCAGCAGTTACTCGAGCGACAGGGAAAAACTGTTTTTT
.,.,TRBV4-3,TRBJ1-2,CASSQEGASGYGYTF,TGCGCCAGCAGCCAAGAGGGGGCTTCGGGCTATGGCTACACCTTC
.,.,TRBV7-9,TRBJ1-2,CASSSDMVPDGYTF,TGTGCCAGCAGCTCCGACATGGTGCCCGATGGCTACACCTTC
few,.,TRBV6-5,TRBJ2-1,CASGRDICNEQFF,TGTGCCAGCGGACGGGACATATGCAATGAGCAGTTCTTC
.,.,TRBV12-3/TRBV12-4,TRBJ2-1,CASSLWETQFF,TGTGCCAGCAGTTTATGGGAGACCCAGTTCTTC